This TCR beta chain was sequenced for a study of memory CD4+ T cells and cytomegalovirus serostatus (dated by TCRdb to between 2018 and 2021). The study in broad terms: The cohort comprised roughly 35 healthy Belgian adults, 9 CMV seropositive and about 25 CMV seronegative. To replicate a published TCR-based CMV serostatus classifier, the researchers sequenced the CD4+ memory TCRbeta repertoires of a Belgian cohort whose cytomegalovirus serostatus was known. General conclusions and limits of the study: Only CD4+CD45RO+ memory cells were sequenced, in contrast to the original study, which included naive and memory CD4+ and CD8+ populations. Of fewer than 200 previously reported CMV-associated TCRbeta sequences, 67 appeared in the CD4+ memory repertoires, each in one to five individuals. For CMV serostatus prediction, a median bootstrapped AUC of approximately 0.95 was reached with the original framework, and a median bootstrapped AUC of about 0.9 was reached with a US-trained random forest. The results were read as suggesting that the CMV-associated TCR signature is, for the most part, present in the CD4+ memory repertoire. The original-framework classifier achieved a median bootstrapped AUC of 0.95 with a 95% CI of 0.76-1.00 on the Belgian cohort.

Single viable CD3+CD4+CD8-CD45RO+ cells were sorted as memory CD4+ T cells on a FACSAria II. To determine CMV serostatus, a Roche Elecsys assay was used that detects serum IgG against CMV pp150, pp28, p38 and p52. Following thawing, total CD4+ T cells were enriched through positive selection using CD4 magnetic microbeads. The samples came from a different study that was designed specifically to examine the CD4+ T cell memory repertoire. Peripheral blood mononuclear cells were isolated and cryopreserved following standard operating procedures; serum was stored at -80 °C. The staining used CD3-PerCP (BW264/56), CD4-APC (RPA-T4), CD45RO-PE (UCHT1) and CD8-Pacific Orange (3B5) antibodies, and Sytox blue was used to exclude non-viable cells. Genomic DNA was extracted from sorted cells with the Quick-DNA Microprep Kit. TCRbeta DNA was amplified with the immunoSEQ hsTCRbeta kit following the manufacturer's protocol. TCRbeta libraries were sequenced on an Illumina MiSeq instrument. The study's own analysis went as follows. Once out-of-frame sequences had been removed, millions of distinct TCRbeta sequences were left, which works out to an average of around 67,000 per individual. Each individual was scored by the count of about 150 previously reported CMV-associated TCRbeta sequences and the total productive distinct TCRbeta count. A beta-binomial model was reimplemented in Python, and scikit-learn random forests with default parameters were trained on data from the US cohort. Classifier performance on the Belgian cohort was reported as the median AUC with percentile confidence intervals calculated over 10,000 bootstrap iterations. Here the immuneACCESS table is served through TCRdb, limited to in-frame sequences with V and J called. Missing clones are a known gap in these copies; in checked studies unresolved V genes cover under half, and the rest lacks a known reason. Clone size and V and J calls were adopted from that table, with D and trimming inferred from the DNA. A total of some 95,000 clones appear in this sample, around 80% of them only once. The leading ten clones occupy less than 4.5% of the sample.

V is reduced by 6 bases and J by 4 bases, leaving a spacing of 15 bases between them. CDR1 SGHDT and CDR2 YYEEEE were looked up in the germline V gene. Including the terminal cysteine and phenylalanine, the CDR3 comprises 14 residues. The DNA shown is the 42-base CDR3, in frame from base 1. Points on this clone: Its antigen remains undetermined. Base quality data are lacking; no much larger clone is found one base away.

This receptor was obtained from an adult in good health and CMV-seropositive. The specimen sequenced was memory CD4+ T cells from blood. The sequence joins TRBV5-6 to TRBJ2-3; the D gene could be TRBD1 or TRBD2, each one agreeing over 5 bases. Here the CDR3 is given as CASNTGTFSDTQYF. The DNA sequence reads TGTGCCAGCAACACCGGGACCTTCTCAGATACGCAGTATTTT.